Sequencing of this T cell receptor beta chain was carried out in a study of CD8 T cells in Susac syndrome. RNA, at about 0.45 to 1 ug, was reverse transcribed with random hexamers. MiXCR, applied by TCRdb to the immunoSEQ multiplex PCR reads, yields one record per CDR3 protein. The data contain around 220,000 distinct CDR3 sequences, around 90% of them singletons. Sequencing of TCR beta was performed on blood CD8+ and CD4+ T cells. The patients who served as multiple sclerosis controls were treatment-naive and had stable or active relapsing-remitting disease that fulfilled the revised McDonald criteria. Source material: CD8+ T cells from PBMCs. The TCR was taken from a human donor with multiple sclerosis.

In nucleotides, the CDR3 is TGTGCCAGTAGTCGACAGGGGACCATCTATGGCTACACCTTC. Protein sequence: CASSRQGTIYGYTF. J is TRBJ1-2 and V is TRBV19; 8 nucleotides align to TRBD1. The CDR3 extends over 14 amino acids. With V trimmed by 5 bases and J by 4 bases, 6 bases remained unmatched. Per the germline V gene, CDR1 is LNHDA and CDR2 is SQIVND (reference sequence). The variable domain in full, with the rest retrieved from reference TRBV19 and TRBJ1-2, is DGGITQSPKYLFRKEGQNVTLSCEQNLNHDAMYWYRQDPGQGLRLIYYSQIVNDFQKGDIAEGYSVSREKKESFPLTVTSAQKNPTAFYLCASSRQGTIYGYTFGSGTRLTVV.